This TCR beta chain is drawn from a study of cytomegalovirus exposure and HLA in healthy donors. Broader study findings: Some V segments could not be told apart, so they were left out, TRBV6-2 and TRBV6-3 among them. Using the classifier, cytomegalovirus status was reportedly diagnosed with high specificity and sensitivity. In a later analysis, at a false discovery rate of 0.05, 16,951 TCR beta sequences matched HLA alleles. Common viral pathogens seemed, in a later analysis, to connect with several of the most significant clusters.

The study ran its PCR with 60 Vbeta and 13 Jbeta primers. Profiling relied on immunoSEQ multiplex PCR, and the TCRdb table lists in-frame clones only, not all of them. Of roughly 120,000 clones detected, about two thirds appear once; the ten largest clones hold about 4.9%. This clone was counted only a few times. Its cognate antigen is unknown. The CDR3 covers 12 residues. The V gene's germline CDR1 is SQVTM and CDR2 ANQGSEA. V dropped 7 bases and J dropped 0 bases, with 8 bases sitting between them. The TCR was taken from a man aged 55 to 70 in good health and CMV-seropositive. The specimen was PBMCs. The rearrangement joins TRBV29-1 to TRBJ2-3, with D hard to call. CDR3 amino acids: CSETWSTDTQYF. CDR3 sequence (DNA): TGCAGCGAAACATGGAGCACAGATACGCAGTATTTT.